The subject of this entry is one T cell receptor (beta chain). The target antigen is unknown. These data originate in a study of cytomegalovirus exposure and HLA in healthy donors. Study conclusions and caveats: Among TCR sequences, most were rare, though some public TCRs appeared in many donors. A previous analysis found most TCR beta V segments productive roughly 87% or roughly 30% of the time. Across donors, sequencing depth was assumed by presence/absence analyses to be roughly uniform. The availability of immune exposure information extended only to CMV serostatus.

PCR was performed using 60 Vbeta and 13 Jbeta primers. Using immunoSEQ multiplex PCR, the repertoire was profiled, and TCRdb retains in-frame clones only, with some absent. This sample carries around 210,000 clones, 75% to 85% of them seen once, and the ten largest clones take less than 3%. Germline CDR1 LNHDA, CDR2 SQIVND (reference sequence). V lost 10 bases, J lost 2 bases, and 8 bases stayed unmatched. This CDR3 region has 16 residues. Input material: PBMCs. This chain connects TRBV19 to TRBJ2-2, with 12 bases identical to TRBD2. This sequence originates from a woman between 35 and 50 years old in good health and CMV-seronegative. The CDR3 DNA reads TGTGCCACCTTAGGACTAGCGGGAACTAACACCGGGGAGCTGTTTTTT. Amino acid sequence: CATLGLAGTNTGELFF.